This T cell receptor beta chain comes out of a study of cytomegalovirus exposure and HLA in healthy donors. Study results and limitations: As immune exposure information, only CMV serostatus was available.

Trimming cost V 4 bases and J 6 bases; bases outside gene matches: 4. The germline V gene has CDR1 SGHDT and CDR2 YYEEEE. The CDR3 length is 14 residues. As regards this clone: Its antigen is not identified.

The PCR used 60 Vbeta and 13 Jbeta primers. Generated by immunoSEQ multiplex PCR, the TCRdb table keeps only in-frame clones and is missing some. The sample lists fewer than 200,000 clones, around three quarters occurring once. The sequence came from a man aged 25 to 40 in good health and CMV-seropositive. The sequenced material came from PBMCs. The genes are TRBV5-6 and TRBJ2-2; the match to TRBD1 covers 9 bases. The CDR3 loop is CASSADRGAGELFF. As DNA, the CDR3 is TGTGCCAGCAGCGCCGACAGGGGGGCCGGGGAGCTGTTTTTT.